The TCR beta chain under discussion was sequenced for a study of cytomegalovirus exposure and HLA in healthy donors (dated by TCRdb to 2016 to 2017). In the study overall: According to an earlier analysis of several hundred of the donors, about 180 million T cells yielded 117 million unique TCR beta sequences and about 300 Gb of sequence data. The aim of the study was to test whether cataloging public T cell receptors could identify signatures of past pathogen exposure. Among 398 genotyped donors of the cohort, an average of around 240,000 unique TCR beta nucleotide sequences were sequenced per donor, around 18% of them non-productive. The number of typed donors differed by locus: 629-630 for A, B, C, DRB1 and DQB1; roughly 510 for DQA1; around 610 for DPA1; and roughly 490 for DPB1. In addition to the first cohort of hundreds of subjects, a separate validation cohort of 120 different subjects was used. Every repertoire in the discovery cohort had been generated on one and the same sequencing platform. In the later analysis, no new phenotypic data were used to find candidate immune exposures; instead, reliance was placed on TCR beta sequences and their occurrence across donors. A few DR-DQ haplotypes were treated as single units for association and clustering because of strong linkage in the cohort. Donor age, sex, ethnicity and CMV serostatus were compiled alongside the repertoire data. HLA typing covered class I and class II loci at four-digit resolution. In an earlier analysis of over 550 of the donors, high-throughput TCR beta sequencing was used to judge whether each TCR beta V gene segment behaved as functional or pseudogenic. Of the roughly 400 genotyped donors, approximately 82% fell in the genetic ancestry cluster associated with self-reported Caucasian donors. Roughly 300 gigabases of sequencing data and 70 million to 95 million unique TCR sequences made up an early release that covered under 750 HLA-typed donors. To predict cytomegalovirus infection status, the study brought together high-throughput TCR immunosequencing, statistical association of individual TCRs with disease status, and machine learning. To study patterns of TCR occurrence, a later analysis re-analyzed previously published TCR beta repertoires from around 660 donors and added high-resolution HLA genotyping. The study used immunosequencing to profile the T cell repertoires of under 700 subjects and linked those repertoires to cytomegalovirus serostatus. A later genetic analysis used genome-wide SNP genotypes for about 65% of the 666 donors, treating that subset as a discovery cohort.

The CDR3 numbers 14 residues from cysteine through phenylalanine. CDR3 DNA only is kept here, 42 bases in frame from base 1. CDR1 and CDR2 (SGHVS, FQNEAQ) derive from the germline V gene. Germline trimming amounts to 5 bases on V and 7 bases on J, with 5 as the count of junction bases outside the gene matches. In total, approximately 690 healthy bone marrow donors made up the cohort. Cohort members were all nominally healthy when sampled, although unrecorded immune exposures were likely present. The donor was CMV seronegative and belonged to the group of 350 or so seronegative cohort members. Every donor gave a peripheral blood sample, and the peripheral blood mononuclear cells from that sample were used for TCR beta sequencing. Genomic DNA was extracted from the blood cell samples with the Qiagen DNeasy Blood Extraction Kit. Overall results and qualifications from the work: A later genetic analysis associated a missense DCLRE1C variant with V-gene and J-gene trimming of TCR beta chains, and an independent cohort replicated the association. CMV serostatus was the only immune exposure information available for the cohort. Strong co-occurrence of HLA alleles, especially DR and DQ, made assigning TCR associations to individual alleles difficult. A group of highly shared sequence variants was considered likely to be a technical artifact of the sequencing pipeline. In a later genetic analysis, fewer N-insertions in productive TCRs were reported among donors in an Asian-associated ancestry cluster than the approximately 670-donor mean. The authors suggested that the approach could potentially be generalized to other disease states and immunological phenotypes. Most TCR sequences were observed very rarely across donors, whereas some public TCRs were present in many individuals. Broadly in line with IMGT annotations, most TCR beta V segments showed up in productive rearrangements about 87% or about 30% of the time in an earlier analysis of about 500 of the donors. A later analysis found that most CMV-associated TCR beta chains appeared HLA-restricted, with HLA associations seemingly driven largely by CMV exposure. The study gave a list of around 170 TCR beta chains associated with cytomegalovirus. In a later analysis, HLA-associated TCR beta chains showed more clonal expansion and lower generation probabilities than non-associated chains that were equally common. Only TCR beta chains were sequenced in this cohort, and the absence of alpha or paired-chain data limited detectable features. A few of the identified cytomegalovirus-associated TCR beta chains were confirmed in vitro to be specific for cytomegalovirus antigens. Several of the top co-occurrence clusters appeared to be linked to parvovirus B19, influenza, CMV and Epstein-Barr virus, according to a later analysis. A further reported finding was that TCR beta sequences accurately predicted the HLA-A and HLA-B alleles for most subjects in the first cohort. At a false discovery rate of 0.05, a later analysis linked fewer than 20,000 TCR beta sequences to specific HLA alleles. Some IMGT-functional V segments, including TRBV6-2 and TRBV6-3, could not be distinguished by the 87-base-pair reads and were therefore excluded. Linkage disequilibrium might explain the correlated functional status among segregating V segments, but an unknown experimental factor could not be ruled out. Because some donors lacked HLA typing at each locus, the association tests relied only on the typed subset. Sequencing depth was assumed to be roughly uniform across donors in the presence/absence analyses, though that assumption may not hold. Cytomegalovirus status was reported to be diagnosed by the classifier with high specificity and sensitivity in both the original and validation cohorts. A later analysis found that TCR association rates varied across HLA loci, with DRB1 alleles showing the most associated TCRs and HLA-C alleles the fewest. Because counts were too low, 15 to 20 rarely observed V segments, including chromosome 9 orphons, were left out of the earlier analysis of over 550 of the donors.

Library preparation employed the immunoSEQ multiplex PCR assay. The multiplex PCR relied on a mix of 60 forward primers for TCR Vbeta segments and 13 reverse primers for TCR Jbeta segments. Amplification of the CDR3 region of rearranged TCR beta genes was performed with a multiplex PCR assay on genomic DNA. The amplified TCR beta libraries were sequenced on the Illumina HiSeq System as 87-base-pair reads. Under the source paper's analysis protocol: Across the 700 or so repertoires, a later analysis counted 78 million or so unique TCR beta chains, roughly 11 million of which were shared by at least two donors. To remove PCR and sequencing errors, raw reads were error-corrected and collapsed into unique sequences using a nearest-neighbor algorithm that merged closely related sequences. To assign V, D and J gene segments, CDR3 sequences were aligned to IMGT reference sequences. For a sequence to be retained, a match of at least six nucleotides was required to both a V gene segment and a J gene segment. Rearrangements were called productive when the CDR3 lacked stop codons and stayed in frame with V and J; all others were non-productive. CDR3 was defined by IMGT convention, running from the second conserved V-encoded cysteine to the conserved J-encoded phenylalanine. In an earlier analysis of more than 550 of the donors, sequences lacking an unambiguous match to a single V gene segment were excluded. An earlier analysis of some 500 of the donors classified V segments as functional when productive rearrangements were above 56.7% and as segregating when the standard deviation between donors was above 5%. A statistical classification framework was built to diagnose cytomegalovirus status from the catalog of TCR beta chain sequences. In a later analysis, V and J genes were assigned by comparing TCR nucleotide sequences against IMGT/GENE-DB human TR gene sequences. Using the TCRdist pipeline, a later analysis assigned CDR3 sequences along with most-parsimonious VDJ recombination scenarios. In a later analysis, each TCR beta chain was defined by its CDR3 amino acid sequence together with its V-gene family, and reads without a unique V-gene family were excluded. To address suspected cross-contamination and a sequencing artifact, a later analysis removed a few hundred highly shared, low-generation-probability nucleotide sequences. For each public chain, a later analysis derived a clonal expansion index from normalized ranks of inferred template counts within each repertoire. Generation probabilities in a later analysis came from a VDJ recombination model fitted to out-of-frame rearrangements, and those results were checked against IGoR. In a later analysis, TCR-TCR, TCR-HLA and TCR-CMV co-occurrence was scored with hypergeometric tests, and a repertoire-size bias correction was applied to TCR pairs. In a later analysis, false discovery rates were estimated by permuting HLA or CMV assignments 20 times. In a later analysis, co-occurring TCRs were grouped with DBSCAN, and TCRdist sequence similarity was added when clustering was performed within HLA-allele-positive subsets. Repertoires with fewer than 30,000 or more than 120,000 public chains, plus five repertoires with anomalous nucleotide sharing, were excluded from co-occurrence clustering. TCRdb limited this immuneACCESS table to in-frame rearrangements with V and J called. A share of clones is missing; checked studies link under half to unresolved V genes, and the rest is unexplained. Clonal size and the V and J genes are those of that table, whereas D and trimming came from the DNA. The sample yields 200,000 to 250,000 clones; 70% to 90% were counted once. The ten largest clones represent roughly 3.1% of the sample.

Comment on this clone: The antigen it binds to is not known. Base qualities are not provided; no much larger clone lies one nucleotide away.

The clonotype was recovered from a man under 40 in good health and CMV-seronegative. In this chain, TRBV7-8 is recombined with TRBJ1-6; 7 central bases correspond to TRBD1. The sequenced material came from PBMCs. The CDR3 protein is CASSSDRANSPLHF. The DNA reads TGTGCCAGCAGCAGCGACAGGGCAAATTCACCCCTCCACTTT.